The rows below give T cell receptor beta chains drawn from one sample of a study of blood T cell repertoires in COVID-19. The method was immunoSEQ multiplex PCR; TCRdb's version includes in-frame clones alone and lacks a portion of them. The table shows approximately 100,000 clones, with 85% occurring only once. Input material: peripheral blood. Receptors were obtained from a human donor in a cohort sampled during active COVID-19. Both conserved end residues are part of each CDR3. The order of the fields is J gene, D gene, clone size, V gene, CDR3 DNA, CDR3 protein. The D gene is left open where the match is weak. Only part of the rows carry a size: once, few, many, or a class if the clone is expanded.

TRBJ2-5	NA	NA	TRBV19	TGTGCCAGTAGCCCCCAGGCGACAAGGGAGACCCAGTACTTC	CASSPQATRETQYF
TRBJ1-1	TRBD1	NA	TRBV10-3	TGTGCCATTAGACAGGGGGGTGAAGCTTTCTTT	CAIRQGGEAFF
TRBJ2-7	NA	NA	TRBV10-1	TGCGCCAGCAGTGAGTCGACCGCAGGGGACGAGCAGTACTTC	CASSESTAGDEQYF
TRBJ1-5	NA	NA	TRBV28	TGTGCCAGCAGACCGATTTACAGGGACCTCAATCAGCCCCAGCATTTT	CASRPIYRDLNQPQHF
TRBJ1-1	TRBD1	once	TRBV4-3	TGCGCCAGCAGCCCCACCGACAGGGGATATTCCGCTTTCTTT	CASSPTDRGYSAFF
TRBJ1-1	NA	NA	TRBV7-2	TGTGCCAGCAGCCACGTCACAGGGAACACTGAAGCTTTCTTT	CASSHVTGNTEAFF
TRBJ2-7	NA	NA	TRBV9	TGTGCCAGCAGCGAGAGGGGGGGATCCTACGAGCAGTACTTC	CASSERGGSYEQYF
TRBJ1-1	NA	NA	TRBV9	TGTGCCAGCAGCTCGGGGAGAAACACTGAAGCTTTCTTT	CASSSGRNTEAFF
TRBJ1-2	NA	NA	TRBV5-1	TGCGCCAGCAACGAACAGGGATCCGGCTACACCTTC	CASNEQGSGYTF
TRBJ2-1	TRBD1	few	TRBV5-5	TGTGCCAGCAGCGGGGCGACAGGGGGCAGGGAGCAGTTCTTC	CASSGATGGREQFF
TRBJ2-1	TRBD2	NA	TRBV6-5	TGTGCCAGCAGTCTAGCGGGGACCAATGAGCAGTTCTTC	CASSLAGTNEQFF
TRBJ2-2	NA	NA	TRBV6-6	TGTGCCAGCGTTTCTAGTTCAGTCGGGGAGCTGTTTTTT	CASVSSSVGELFF
TRBJ1-5	NA	NA	TRBV15	TGTGCCACCAGCAGAGATGGGACAACCTATCAGCCCCAGCATTTT	CATSRDGTTYQPQHF
TRBJ2-7	TRBD2	NA	TRBV3-1/TRBV3-2	TGTGCCAGCAGCCAAGATTCCAGGACTAGCGGGGGGGCCTGCGAGCAGTACTTC	CASSQDSRTSGGACEQYF
TRBJ2-3	TRBD2	NA	TRBV7-3	TGTGCCAGCAGCTTAAACCCCCCGGTTGGCGGGAGGCTGGATACGCAGTATTTT	CASSLNPPVGGRLDTQYF
TRBJ2-3	TRBD2	NA	TRBV6-2/TRBV6-3	TGTGCCAGCAGTTACTCCCCAGCGGGGAGTAGCACAGATACGCAGTATTTT	CASSYSPAGSSTDTQYF
TRBJ2-3	TRBD1	many	TRBV6-5	TGTGCCAGCAGTTTAGGAAGGGGGCGGGTTTCGGATACGCAGTATTTT	CASSLGRGRVSDTQYF
TRBJ2-3	TRBD1	NA	TRBV30	TGTGCCTGGGCGTCCGGGACAGGGGGCACAGATACGCAGTATTTT	CAWASGTGGTDTQYF
TRBJ1-2	NA	NA	TRBV19	TGTGCCAGTAGTAACCCATCGACAGCTGGGGAAAACTATGGCTACACCTTC	CASSNPSTAGENYGYTF
TRBJ2-1	TRBD2	NA	TRBV30	TGTGCCTGGGAACGGGGACTAGCACGCCTCTCCTACAATGAGCAGTTCTTC	CAWERGLARLSYNEQFF
TRBJ1-3	NA	NA	TRBV6-6	TGTGCCAGCAGCCTGTTGGGGGCATTCTCTGGAAACACCATATATTTT	CASSLLGAFSGNTIYF
TRBJ2-1	TRBD2	NA	TRBV28	TGTGCCAGCAGTCCACAATCGCGGGGGGGCAATGAGCAGTTCTTC	CASSPQSRGGNEQFF
TRBJ2-5	TRBD2	NA	TRBV2	TGTGCCAGCAGGGGGGAGGGCCGCCGTCAGACCCAGTACTTC	CASRGEGRRQTQYF
TRBJ2-1	NA	NA	TRBV4-2	TGTGCCAGCAGCCAAGAAGACTTCGGAGGGCACAATGAGCAGTTCTTC	CASSQEDFGGHNEQFF
TRBJ1-4	TRBD1	NA	TRBV11-2	TGTGCCAGCAGCTTGATGCAGGGGGGTGGTGAAAAACTGTTTTTT	CASSLMQGGGEKLFF
TRBJ2-2	NA	NA	TRBV19	TGTGCCAGTGTACCAAGCGGACCAGTTAGACCCACCGGGGAGCTGTTTTTT	CASVPSGPVRPTGELFF
TRBJ1-4	NA	NA	TRBV7-2	TGTGCCAGCAGCTTAGGCGGGGCGAGGGGTGAAAAACTGTTTTTT	CASSLGGARGEKLFF
TRBJ1-2	NA	NA	TRBV2	TGTGCCAGCAGTGAATTGCGAGACAGGAGCTATGGCTACACCTTC	CASSELRDRSYGYTF